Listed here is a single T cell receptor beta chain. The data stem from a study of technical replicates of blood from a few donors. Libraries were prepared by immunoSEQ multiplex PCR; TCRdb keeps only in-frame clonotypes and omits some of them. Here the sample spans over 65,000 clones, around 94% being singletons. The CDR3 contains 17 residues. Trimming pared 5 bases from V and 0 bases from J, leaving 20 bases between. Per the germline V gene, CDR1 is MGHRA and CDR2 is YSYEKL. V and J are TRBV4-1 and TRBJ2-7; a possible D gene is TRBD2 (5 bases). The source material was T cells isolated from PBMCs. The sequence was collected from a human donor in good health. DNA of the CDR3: TGCGCCAGCAGCTTTAATCCCTCGGGATTAAGCTCCTACGAGCAGTACTTC. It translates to CASSFNPSGLSSYEQYF.